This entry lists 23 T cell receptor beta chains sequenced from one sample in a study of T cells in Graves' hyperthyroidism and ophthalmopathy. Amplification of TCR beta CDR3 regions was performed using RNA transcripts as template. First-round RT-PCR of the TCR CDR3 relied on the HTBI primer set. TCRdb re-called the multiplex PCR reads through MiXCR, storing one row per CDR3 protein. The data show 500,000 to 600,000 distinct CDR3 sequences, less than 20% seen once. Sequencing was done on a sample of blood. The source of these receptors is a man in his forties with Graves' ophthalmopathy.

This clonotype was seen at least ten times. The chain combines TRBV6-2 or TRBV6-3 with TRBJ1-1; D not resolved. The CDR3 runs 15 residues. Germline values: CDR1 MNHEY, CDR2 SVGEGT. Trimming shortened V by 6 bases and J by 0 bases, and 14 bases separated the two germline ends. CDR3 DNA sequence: TGTGCCAGCAGACAGACTGAACTTATGAACACTGAAGCTTTCTTT. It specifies CASRQTELMNTEAFF.

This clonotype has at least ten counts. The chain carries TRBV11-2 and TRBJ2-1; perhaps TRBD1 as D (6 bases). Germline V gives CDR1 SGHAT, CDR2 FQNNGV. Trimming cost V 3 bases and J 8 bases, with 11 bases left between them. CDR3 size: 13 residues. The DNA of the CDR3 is TGTGCCAGCAGCTTTGAGGACAGCCATGAGCAGTTCTTC. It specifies CASSFEDSHEQFF.

The CDR3 coding sequence is TGCAGTGCCCCTTTGGCGGGTTGGGGTGAGCAGTTCTTC. Translated: CSAPLAGWGEQFF. V gene TRBV20-1 combines with J gene TRBJ2-1, with D tentatively TRBD2 (5 bases). CDR1 is DFQATT, CDR2 SNEGSKA, per germline (reference sequence). CDR3 length equals 13 residues. V lost 6 bases and J 9 bases, leaving 18 bases between the germline ends.

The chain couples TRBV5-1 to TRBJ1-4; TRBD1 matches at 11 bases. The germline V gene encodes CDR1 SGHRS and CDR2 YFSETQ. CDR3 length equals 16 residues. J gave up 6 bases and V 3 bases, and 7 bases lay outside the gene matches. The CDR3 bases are TGCGCCAGCAGCTCGGGACAGGGGGTAGTTGATGAAAAACTGTTTTTT. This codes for CASSSGQGVVDEKLFF.

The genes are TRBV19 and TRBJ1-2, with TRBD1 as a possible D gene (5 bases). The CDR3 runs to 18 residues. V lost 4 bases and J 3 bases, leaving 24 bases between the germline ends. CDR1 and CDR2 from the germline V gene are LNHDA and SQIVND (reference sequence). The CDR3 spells CASSSGLRRSARDYGYTF. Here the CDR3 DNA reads TGTGCCAGTAGTAGTGGTTTGCGGAGGAGCGCCAGGGACTATGGCTACACCTTC.

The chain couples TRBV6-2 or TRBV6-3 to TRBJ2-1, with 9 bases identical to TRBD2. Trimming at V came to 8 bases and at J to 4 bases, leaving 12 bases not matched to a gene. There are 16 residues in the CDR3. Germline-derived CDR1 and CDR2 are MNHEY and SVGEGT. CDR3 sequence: CASEEIAGANYNEQFF. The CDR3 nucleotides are TGTGCCAGCGAGGAGATAGCGGGAGCAAATTACAATGAGCAGTTCTTC.

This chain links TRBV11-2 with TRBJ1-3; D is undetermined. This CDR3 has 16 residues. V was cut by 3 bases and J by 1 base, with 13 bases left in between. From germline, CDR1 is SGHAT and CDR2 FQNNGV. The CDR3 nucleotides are TGTGCCAGCAGCTTGGAAGCAGGAATATCTGGAAACACCATATATTTT. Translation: CASSLEAGISGNTIYF.

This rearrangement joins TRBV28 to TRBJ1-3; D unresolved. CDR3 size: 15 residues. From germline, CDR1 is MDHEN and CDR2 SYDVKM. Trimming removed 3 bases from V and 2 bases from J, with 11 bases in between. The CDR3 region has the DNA TGTGCCAGCAGTTTCGAAGGGTTCACTGGAAACACCATATATTTT. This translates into CASSFEGFTGNTIYF.

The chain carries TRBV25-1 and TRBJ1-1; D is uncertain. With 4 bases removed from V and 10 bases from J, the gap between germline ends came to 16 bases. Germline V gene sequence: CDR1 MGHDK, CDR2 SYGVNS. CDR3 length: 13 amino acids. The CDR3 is CASSGRNLMAAFF. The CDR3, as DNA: TGTGCCAGCAGTGGAAGGAATCTTATGGCAGCTTTCTTT.

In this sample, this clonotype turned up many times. The CDR3 DNA sequence: TGTGCCAGCAGTGACAGGAAATTTCAGCCCCAGCATTTT. Translating gives CASSDRKFQPQHF. The V gene is TRBV2, the J gene TRBJ1-5; D call uncertain. Per germline, CDR1 SNHLY and CDR2 FYNNEI. V dropped 3 bases and J dropped 6 bases, with 9 bases sitting between them. This CDR3 is built from 13 residues.

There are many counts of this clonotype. CDR3 sequence: CASSEPPGTSGTEAFF. The CDR3 nucleotides are TGTGCCAGCAGTGAACCCCCGGGGACATCGGGCACTGAAGCTTTCTTT. The chain employs TRBV6-1 and TRBJ1-1; weak D call: TRBD1 (6 bases). CDR3 length equals 16 residues. The V gene lost 2 bases and the J gene lost 4 bases, with 17 bases spanning the gap. Per the germline V gene, CDR1 is MNHNS and CDR2 is SASEGT.

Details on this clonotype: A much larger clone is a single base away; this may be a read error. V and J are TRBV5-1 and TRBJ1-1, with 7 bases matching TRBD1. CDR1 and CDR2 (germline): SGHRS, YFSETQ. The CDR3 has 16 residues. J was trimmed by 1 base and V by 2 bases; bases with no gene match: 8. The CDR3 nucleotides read TGCGCCAGCAGCTTAACAGGGGTCCAACCGAACACTGAAGCTTTCTTT. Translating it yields CASSLTGVQPNTEAFF. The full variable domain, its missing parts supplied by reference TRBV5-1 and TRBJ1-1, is KAGVTQTPRYLIKTRGQQVTLSCSPISGHRSVSWYQQTPGQGLQFLFEYFSETQRNKGNFPGRFSGRQFSNSRSEMNVSTLELGDSALYLCASSLTGVQPNTEAFFGQGTRLTVV.

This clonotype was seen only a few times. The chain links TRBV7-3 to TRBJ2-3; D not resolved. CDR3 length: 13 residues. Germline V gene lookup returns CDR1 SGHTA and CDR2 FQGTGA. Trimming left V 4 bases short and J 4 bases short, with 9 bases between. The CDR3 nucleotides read TGTGCCAGCAGCTCCCCCCTGGCAGATACGCAGTATTTT. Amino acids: CASSSPLADTQYF.

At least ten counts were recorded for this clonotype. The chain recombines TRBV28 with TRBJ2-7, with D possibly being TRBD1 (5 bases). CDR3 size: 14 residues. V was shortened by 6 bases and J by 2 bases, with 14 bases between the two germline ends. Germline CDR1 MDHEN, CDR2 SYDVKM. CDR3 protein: CASSQVTVPYEQYF. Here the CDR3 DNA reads TGTGCCAGCAGCCAGGTGACAGTGCCCTACGAGCAGTACTTC.

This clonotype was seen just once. The CDR3 loop is CAWSQNRGGLSDQPQHF. The CDR3, as DNA: TGTGCCTGGAGTCAAAACCGGGGAGGGTTGAGTGATCAGCCCCAGCATTTT. The chain is built from TRBV30 and TRBJ1-5; the D is unclear. Germline V gene data show CDR1 as GTSNPN and CDR2 as SVGIG (reference sequence). Trimming stripped 2 bases from V and 5 bases from J, with 22 bases between. The CDR3 length is 17 residues.

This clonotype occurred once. CDR3 sequence: CASSEWDSATNEKLFF. DNA for the CDR3: TGTGCCAGCAGTGAATGGGACAGTGCAACTAATGAAAAACTGTTTTTT. J is TRBJ1-4 and V is TRBV25-1, with 7 bases fitting TRBD1. V lost 1 base to trimming and J lost 0 bases; unmatched junction nucleotides: 2. Germline values: CDR1 MGHDK, CDR2 SYGVNS. The CDR3 contains 16 residues. Full variable domain (outside the CDR3, taken from reference TRBV25-1 and TRBJ1-4): EADIYQTPRYLVIGTGKKITLECSQTMGHDKMYWYQQDPGMELHLIHYSYGVNSTEKGDLSSESTVSRIRTEHFPLTLESARPSHTSQYLCASSEWDSATNEKLFFGSGTQLSVL.

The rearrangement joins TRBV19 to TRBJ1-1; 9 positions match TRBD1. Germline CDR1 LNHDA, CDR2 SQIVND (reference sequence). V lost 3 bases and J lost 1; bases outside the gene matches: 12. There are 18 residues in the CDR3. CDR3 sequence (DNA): TGTGCCAGTAGTATCCTACCGGACAGGGGTGTTCGGAACACTGAAGCTTTCTTT. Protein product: CASSILPDRGVRNTEAFF.

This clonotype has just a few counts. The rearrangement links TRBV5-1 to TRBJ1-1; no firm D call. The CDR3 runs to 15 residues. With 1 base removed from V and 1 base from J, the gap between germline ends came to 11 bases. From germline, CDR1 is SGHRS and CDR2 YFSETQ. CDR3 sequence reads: CASSLYSPTNTEAFF. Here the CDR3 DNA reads TGCGCCAGCAGCTTGTACTCCCCGACGAACACTGAAGCTTTCTTT. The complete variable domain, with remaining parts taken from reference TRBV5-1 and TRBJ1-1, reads KAGVTQTPRYLIKTRGQQVTLSCSPISGHRSVSWYQQTPGQGLQFLFEYFSETQRNKGNFPGRFSGRQFSNSRSEMNVSTLELGDSALYLCASSLYSPTNTEAFFGQGTRLTVV.

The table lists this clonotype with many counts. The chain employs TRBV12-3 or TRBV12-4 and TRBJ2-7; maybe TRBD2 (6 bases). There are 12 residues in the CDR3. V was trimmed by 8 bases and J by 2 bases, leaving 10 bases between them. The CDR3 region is CASASGAYEQYF. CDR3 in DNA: TGTGCCAGCGCCTCGGGAGCCTACGAGCAGTACTTC.

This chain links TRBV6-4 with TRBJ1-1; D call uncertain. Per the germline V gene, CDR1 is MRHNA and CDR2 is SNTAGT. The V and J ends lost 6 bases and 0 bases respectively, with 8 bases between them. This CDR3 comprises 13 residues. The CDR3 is CASSRRLNTEAFF. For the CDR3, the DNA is TGTGCCAGCAGCCGGCGGTTGAACACTGAAGCTTTCTTT.

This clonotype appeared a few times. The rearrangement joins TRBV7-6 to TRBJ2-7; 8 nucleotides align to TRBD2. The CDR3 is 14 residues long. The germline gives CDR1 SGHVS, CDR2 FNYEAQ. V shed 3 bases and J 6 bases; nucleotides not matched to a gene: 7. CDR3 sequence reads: CASSLQAGETEQYF. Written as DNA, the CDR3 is TGTGCCAGCAGCTTGCAAGCGGGAGAAACCGAGCAGTACTTC.

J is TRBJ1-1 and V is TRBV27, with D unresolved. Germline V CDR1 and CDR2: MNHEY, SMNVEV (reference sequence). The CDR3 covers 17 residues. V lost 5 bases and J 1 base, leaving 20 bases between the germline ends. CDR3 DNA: TGTGCCAGCAGTCCCGCCGGCCATTATAATGGGAACACTGAAGCTTTCTTT. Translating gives CASSPAGHYNGNTEAFF.

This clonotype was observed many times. CDR3 sequence: CASSRDRNNQPQHF. CDR3 bases: TGTGCCAGCAGCCGAGACAGGAACAATCAGCCCCAGCATTTT. The V call is TRBV7-8, the J call TRBJ1-5; possibly TRBD1 for D (6 bases). CDR1 and CDR2 (germline): SGHVS, FQNEAQ. The CDR3 consists of 14 residues. V lost 5 bases and J 3 bases, leaving 11 bases between the germline ends. Together with reference TRBV7-8 and TRBJ1-5, the CDR3 gives the full variable domain: GAGVSQSPRYKVAKRGQDVALRCDPISGHVSLFWYQQALGQGPEFLTYFQNEAQLDKSGLPSDRFFAERPEGSVSTLKIQRTQQEDSAVYLCASSRDRNNQPQHFGDGTRLSIL.